This TCR beta chain was recovered during a study of metastatic and nonmetastatic thyroid tumors. V gave up 6 bases and J gave up 1 base, with 12 bases separating them. Germline loops: CDR1 MNHNS, CDR2 SASEGT. The CDR3 contains 14 residues. No treatment of any kind had been given to any patient before thyroid surgery. Through MiXCR, TCRdb re-clonotyped the PCR reads. In the table there are around 34,000 clones, 15% of which are singletons. At least ten counts were recorded for this clone. The source of this sequence is a male donor with papillary thyroid cancer or a benign thyroid nodule (not recorded which). Some clones in this sample may be carry-over from other donors' samples. The sequencing input was blood. The rearrangement joins TRBV6-1 to TRBJ2-5; tentative D call: TRBD1 (5 bases). The CDR3 region is CASSYDSPQETQYF. CDR3 sequence (DNA): TGTGCCAGCAGCTACGACAGTCCCCAAGAGACCCAGTACTTC.